The present TCR beta chain was sequenced within a study of control samples from healthy donors and cancer patients. The CDR3 covers 13 residues. Germline assignment: CDR1 KGHDR and CDR2 SFDVKD. V lost 5 bases and J 2 bases, leaving 8 bases between the germline ends. The repertoire was sequenced with immunoSEQ multiplex PCR; TCRdb's copy has only in-frame clones and lacks some. The data hold fewer than 40,000 clones, with roughly 92% observed a single time. The V and J genes are TRBV24-1 and TRBJ1-1; D gene unclear. The sequencing input was PBMCs. The receptor comes from a man in his forties with colorectal cancer. The CDR3 nucleotides read TGTGCCACCAGTGTCGGGGTTAACACTGAAGCTTTCTTT. As protein: CATSVGVNTEAFF.